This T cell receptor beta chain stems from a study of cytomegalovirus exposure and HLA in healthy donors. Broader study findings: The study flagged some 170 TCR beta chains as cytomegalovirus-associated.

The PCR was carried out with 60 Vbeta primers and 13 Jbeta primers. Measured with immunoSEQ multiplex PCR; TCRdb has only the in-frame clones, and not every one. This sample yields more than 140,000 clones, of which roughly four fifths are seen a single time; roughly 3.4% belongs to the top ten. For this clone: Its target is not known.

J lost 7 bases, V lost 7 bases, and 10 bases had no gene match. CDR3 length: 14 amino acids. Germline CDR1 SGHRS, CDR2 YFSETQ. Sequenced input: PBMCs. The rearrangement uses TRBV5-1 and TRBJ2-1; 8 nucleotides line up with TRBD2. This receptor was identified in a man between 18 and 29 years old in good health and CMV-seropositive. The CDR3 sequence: CASRSGSLGNEQFF. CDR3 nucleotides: TGCGCCAGCCGAAGCGGGAGTTTAGGGAATGAGCAGTTCTTC.